Following are 8 T cell receptor beta chains from one sample sequenced in a study of blood T cell repertoires in COVID-19. Libraries were prepared by immunoSEQ multiplex PCR; TCRdb keeps only in-frame clonotypes and omits some of them. This table has about 350,000 clones, 87% appearing once. The source material was PBMCs or T cells enriched from blood (not recorded which). These receptor sequences come from a woman between 25 and 40 years old who had recovered from COVID-19.

The chain has TRBV28 and TRBJ1-2; D may be TRBD1 (5 bases). CDR1 is MDHEN, CDR2 SYDVKM, per germline. The CDR3 spans 15 residues. Trimming pared 5 bases from V and 3 bases from J, leaving 16 bases between. For the CDR3, the DNA is TGTGCCAGCAGTCCAGACAGCCGGAACCACTATGGCTACACCTTC. Amino acids: CASSPDSRNHYGYTF.

The chain links TRBV6-5 to TRBJ1-4, with a tentative D call TRBD1 (6 bases). Germline CDR1 reads MNHEY; CDR2 reads SVGAGI. Trimming left V 6 bases short and J 0 bases short, with 11 bases between. The CDR3 runs to 15 residues. The CDR3 reads CASRPRTATNEKLFF. DNA for the CDR3: TGTGCCAGCAGGCCCCGGACAGCAACTAATGAAAAACTGTTTTTT.

The CDR3 DNA reads TGTGCCATCAGTGAGATCGGCGGCGGGGAGCTGTTTTTT. Translation: CAISEIGGGELFF. V and J are TRBV10-3 and TRBJ2-2; D gene unclear. The CDR3 has 13 amino acids. Trimming shortened V by 2 bases and J by 7 bases, and 8 bases separated the two germline ends. Germline V lookup: CDR1 ENHRY, CDR2 SYGVKD.

The rearrangement joins TRBV28 to TRBJ1-2; possibly TRBD1 for D (5 bases). V was shortened by 5 bases and J by 0 bases, with 16 bases between the two germline ends. CDR3 size: 16 residues. Germline V gene sequence: CDR1 MDHEN, CDR2 SYDVKM. Here the CDR3 DNA reads TGTGCCAGCAGTCCCTATGTGGGGCGAGCTAACTATGGCTACACCTTC. Translating it yields CASSPYVGRANYGYTF.

This chain connects TRBV30 to TRBJ2-7; a possible D gene is TRBD1 (6 bases). The CDR3 runs to 14 residues. In germline, CDR1 is GTSNPN, CDR2 SVGIG (reference sequence). Trimming pared 5 bases from V and 9 bases from J, leaving 23 bases between. Here the CDR3 DNA reads TGTGCCTGGGGGGCGAGCAGGGGACACTGGGGGCAGTACTTC. This sequence encodes CAWGASRGHWGQYF.

The V call is TRBV14, the J call TRBJ2-1, with D perhaps matching TRBD1 (6 bases). V dropped 4 bases and J dropped 2 bases, with 15 bases sitting between them. Germline V gives CDR1 SGHDN, CDR2 FVKESK. CDR3 length: 16 amino acids. CDR3 region: CASSPIPQGPYNEQFF. CDR3 DNA sequence: TGTGCCAGCAGCCCAATCCCACAGGGCCCCTACAATGAGCAGTTCTTC.

A few counts support this clone. V gene TRBV19 combines with J gene TRBJ2-1; D may be TRBD2 (5 bases). V lost 2 bases and J lost 0, with 14 bases in between. CDR3 length: 17 amino acids. Per germline, CDR1 LNHDA and CDR2 SQIVND (reference sequence). CDR3 amino acids: CASSISPGKGSYNEQFF. The CDR3 DNA follows: TGTGCCAGTAGTATATCCCCCGGGAAGGGCTCCTACAATGAGCAGTTCTTC. Full variable domain (missing parts from reference TRBV19 and TRBJ2-1): DGGITQSPKYLFRKEGQNVTLSCEQNLNHDAMYWYRQDPGQGLRLIYYSQIVNDFQKGDIAEGYSVSREKKESFPLTVTSAQKNPTAFYLCASSISPGKGSYNEQFFGPGTRLTVL.

The chain recombines TRBV27 with TRBJ1-4; TRBD1 agrees at 7 bases. Unmatched junction bases numbered 6, after V lost 6 bases and J lost 8 bases. The CDR3 is 13 residues long. Germline V lookup: CDR1 MNHEY, CDR2 SMNVEV (reference sequence). This CDR3 is CASRRRTGEKLFF. The DNA of the CDR3 is TGTGCCAGCAGGCGTAGGACAGGAGAAAAACTGTTTTTT.